Presented here are 11 T cell receptor beta chains from one specimen sequenced in a study of shared clonotypes between healthy human individuals (dated by TCRdb to 2019 to 2021). Libraries were prepared through the immunoSEQ multiplex PCR assay. The table was pulled from immuneACCESS by TCRdb, which kept in-frame rearrangements only. Such tables lose some clones; where checked, under half of the loss comes from unresolved V genes, and the rest has no known cause. The sample has about 1 million clones on record, about three quarters of them singletons. The ten largest account for 1.2% to 1.5% of the sample. Sequencing used memory CD4+ T cells sorted from blood. The meaning of the sample's cell subset or site label: CD45RA-negative fraction. The receptor source for this set is a man between 18 and 35 years old in good health.

This clone appeared a single time. The V and J genes are TRBV15 and TRBJ1-4; 11 bases are shared with TRBD1. Germline trimming cut 6 bases from V and 5 bases from J; bases unmatched to any gene: 8. The CDR3 contains 16 residues. Germline CDR1 is LNHNV and CDR2 is YYDKDF (reference sequence). CDR3 region: CATSPRTGGGNEKLFF. Here the CDR3 DNA reads TGTGCCACCAGTCCCCGGACAGGGGGCGGGAATGAAAAACTGTTTTTT.

The chain employs TRBV2 and TRBJ2-7, with 10 bases aligning to TRBD2. This CDR3 has 16 residues. Germline trimming cut 4 bases from V and 4 bases from J; bases unmatched to any gene: 10. Germline assignment: CDR1 SNHLY and CDR2 FYNNEI. The CDR3 sequence is CASSGGLAVGVYEQYF. CDR3 in DNA: TGTGCCAGCAGTGGCGGACTAGCGGTGGGCGTTTACGAGCAGTACTTC.

The chain employs TRBV27 and TRBJ1-5; possibly TRBD1 for D (5 bases). The CDR3 loop spans 14 amino acids. Trimming shortened V by 8 bases and J by 6 bases, and 17 bases separated the two germline ends. Germline CDR1 and CDR2: MNHEY and SMNVEV (reference sequence). Here the CDR3 reads CASSRVGTGQPQHF. CDR3 DNA: TGTGCCAGCTCACGTGTAGGGACGGGTCAGCCCCAGCATTTT.

The chain recombines TRBV4-3 with TRBJ2-1, with 10 bases aligning to TRBD2. This CDR3 comprises 16 residues. Germline V CDR1 and CDR2: LGHNA, YSLEER. With 4 bases clipped from V and 2 bases from J, the junction kept 5 bases outside the gene matches. In DNA, the CDR3 is TGCGCCAGCAGCCGGAAGGGACTAGCGACCTACAATGAGCAGTTCTTC. As protein: CASSRKGLATYNEQFF.

The chain links TRBV28 to TRBJ2-5; the match to TRBD2 covers 9 bases. The CDR3 runs 19 residues. J was trimmed by 4 bases and V by 4 bases; bases with no gene match: 19. The germline CDR1 and CDR2 sequences are MDHEN and SYDVKM. Here the CDR3 reads CASSSPTIYSGGPLETQYF. CDR3 DNA: TGTGCCAGCAGTTCCCCCACGATTTACAGCGGGGGGCCTCTAGAGACCCAGTACTTC.

The CDR3 loop reads CAISDRARDQPQHF. CDR3 sequence (DNA): TGTGCCATCAGTGACAGGGCAAGAGATCAGCCCCAGCATTTT. The chain has TRBV10-3 and TRBJ1-5; the D gene is possibly TRBD1 (5 bases). The CDR3 has 14 amino acids. The germline V gene encodes CDR1 ENHRY and CDR2 SYGVKD. The V and J ends lost 3 bases and 5 bases respectively, with 11 bases between them.

The chain uses TRBV2 and TRBJ2-6; D ambiguous. V lost 7 bases, J lost 3 bases, and 13 bases lay in between. The CDR3 has 15 amino acids. The V gene's germline CDR1 is SNHLY and CDR2 FYNNEI. In nucleotides, the CDR3 is TGTGCCAGCACCTCAATCGTGAGTGGGGCCAACGTCCTGACTTTC. Translated: CASTSIVSGANVLTF.

As for this clone: Sequence at one end of the junction differs from germline and may be a read error. The chain carries TRBV7-7 and TRBJ2-7; 7 nucleotides align to TRBD1. The CDR3 covers 14 residues. Germline lookup yields CDR1 SSHAT and CDR2 FNYEAQ (reference sequence). The DNA of the CDR3 is TGTGCTAGCAGCTTAGAGGGGGCACGCTCTGAGCAGTACTTC. The encoded protein is CASSLEGARSEQYF.

The chain has TRBV4-1 and TRBJ2-6, with 11 bases that match TRBD2. The CDR3 is 19 residues long. V was clipped by 2 bases and J by 0 bases; unmatched bases: 6. Germline V gene lookup returns CDR1 MGHRA and CDR2 YSYEKL. DNA of the CDR3: TGCGCCAGCAGCCAAATAGCGGGGGGGCCAAGCTCTGGGGCCAACGTCCTGACTTTC. Protein product: CASSQIAGGPSSGANVLTF.

This chain links TRBV27 with TRBJ2-4, with 7 bases identical to TRBD1. Germline V gene sequence: CDR1 MNHEY, CDR2 SMNVEV (reference sequence). This CDR3 is built from 15 residues. The V gene end was trimmed by 10 bases and the J gene end by 4 bases; junction bases not matched to a gene: 13. CDR3 amino acids: CATSRPGQWKNIQYF. CDR3 nucleotides: TGTGCCACCAGCCGACCGGGACAGTGGAAAAACATTCAGTACTTC.

This sequence joins TRBV4-3 and TRBJ1-2, with D possibly matching TRBD1 (5 bases). V was trimmed by 0 bases and J by 4 bases, leaving 12 bases between them. The CDR3 spans 15 residues. Looked up from germline, CDR1 is LGHNA and CDR2 is YSLEER. CDR3 DNA sequence: TGCGCCAGCAGCCAAGATGGGCAGGGAGTCTATGGCTACACCTTC. Amino acid sequence: CASSQDGQGVYGYTF.